The 11 T cell receptor beta chains given below trace back to one sample, sequenced in a study of T cell responses to AZD1222 COVID-19 vaccine. Profiled with immunoSEQ multiplex PCR; TCRdb holds only in-frame clones, not every one. This sample has about 150,000 clones, with 90% to 95% found just once. The input for sequencing was peripheral blood, taken on day 0 of AZD1222 vaccination. These receptors all come from an adult in good health.

V is TRBV10-3 and J is TRBJ1-2, with unresolved D. Trimming shortened V by 5 bases and J by 3 bases, and 13 bases separated the two germline ends. The germline gives CDR1 ENHRY, CDR2 SYGVKD. This CDR3 comprises 14 residues. CDR3 coding DNA: TGTGCCATCAGTAACGGAGACCTTGACTATGGCTACACCTTC. This encodes CAISNGDLDYGYTF.

The gene calls are TRBV10-3 and TRBJ1-2, with 8 bases fitting TRBD1. With V trimmed by 5 bases and J by 8 bases, 4 bases remained unmatched. The CDR3 extends over 12 amino acids. The germline V gene has CDR1 ENHRY and CDR2 SYGVKD. The CDR3 spells CAISLDRAGYTF. Here the CDR3 DNA reads TGTGCCATCAGTCTGGACAGGGCAGGCTACACCTTC.

CDR3 sequence: CASSQVGSVNTGELFF. In nucleotides, the CDR3 is TGTGCCAGCAGCCAAGTGGGCTCCGTGAACACCGGGGAGCTGTTTTTT. This rearrangement joins TRBV14 to TRBJ2-2; D gene ambiguous. V was clipped by 1 base and J by 1 base, with 10 bases between them. The germline CDR1 and CDR2 sequences are SGHDN and FVKESK. CDR3 length: 16 amino acids.

The chain links TRBV9 to TRBJ2-3; TRBD1 might be the D (6 bases). The CDR3 has 15 amino acids. Germline lookup yields CDR1 SGDLS and CDR2 YYNGEE. With 1 base removed from V and 1 base from J, the gap between germline ends came to 10 bases. The CDR3 region is CASSVNGGGTDTQYF. The CDR3 nucleotides are TGTGCCAGCAGCGTAAATGGGGGCGGCACAGATACGCAGTATTTT.

This rearrangement joins TRBV5-8 to TRBJ1-4, with D uncertain. Trimming cost V 3 bases and J 6 bases, with 15 bases left between them. CDR1 is SGHTS and CDR2 is YDEGEE in the germline V gene. The CDR3 spans 15 residues. As DNA, the CDR3 is TGTGCCAGCAGCTCTAGACCGCCGGAGGATGAAAAACTGTTTTTT. This translates into CASSSRPPEDEKLFF.

This clone came up once. The genes are TRBV5-4 and TRBJ2-1, with D maybe TRBD2 (7 bases). Trimming stripped 2 bases from V and 4 bases from J, with 10 bases between. From germline, CDR1 is SGHNT and CDR2 YYREEE (reference sequence). The CDR3 length is 14 residues. The CDR3 DNA reads as TGTGCCAGCAGCTTACAGGGAGGGTACAATGAGCAGTTCTTC. Its translation: CASSLQGGYNEQFF.

The chain recombines TRBV11-3 with TRBJ2-2; no clear D gene. This CDR3 is built from 15 residues. V was shortened by 1 base and J by 0 bases, with 6 bases between the two germline ends. CDR1 SGHNT and CDR2 YENEEA come from the germline V gene. The CDR3 loop reads CASSLAGTNTGELFF. CDR3 coding DNA: TGTGCCAGCAGCTTAGCGGGTACGAACACCGGGGAGCTGTTTTTT.

The chain uses TRBV28 and TRBJ1-5; 9 positions agree with TRBD1. Germline V gene lookup returns CDR1 MDHEN and CDR2 SYDVKM. The length of the CDR3 is 16 residues. Losses at the gene ends were 5 bases for V and 4 bases for J; bases not matched to a gene: 9. CDR3 bases: TGTGCCAGCAGTACTCTGGGACAGGGAGGAAATCAGCCCCAGCATTTT. It codes for CASSTLGQGGNQPQHF.

This clone was detected once. CDR3 in DNA: TGTGCCAGCAGCCAAGATCCAGCGGAACTTTACAATGAGCAGTTCTTC. It specifies CASSQDPAELYNEQFF. The chain has TRBV3-1 (or the pseudogene TRBV3-2) and TRBJ2-1; TRBD2 is a possible D gene (5 bases). Germline V gene data show CDR1 as LGHDT and CDR2 as YNNKEL (reference sequence). The CDR3 length is 16 residues. V lost 0 bases, J lost 4 bases, and 13 bases lay in between.

V gene TRBV27 combines with J gene TRBJ2-6; D is unclear. The CDR3 extends over 15 amino acids. Germline values: CDR1 MNHEY, CDR2 SMNVEV (reference sequence). The germline V and J ends were trimmed by 6 bases and 2 bases, with 11 bases remaining between them. CDR3 protein: CASRPSRAGANVLTF. The CDR3, as DNA: TGTGCCAGCAGGCCTTCCCGGGCTGGGGCCAACGTCCTGACTTTC.

This rearrangement joins TRBV28 to TRBJ1-4; D remains unclear. This CDR3 has 14 amino acids. Germline V lookup: CDR1 MDHEN, CDR2 SYDVKM. The V gene lost 3 bases and the J gene lost 6 bases, with 11 bases spanning the gap. The DNA of the CDR3 is TGTGCCAGCAGTTTCTCTCGAAACGATGAAAAACTGTTTTTT. Translating gives CASSFSRNDEKLFF.